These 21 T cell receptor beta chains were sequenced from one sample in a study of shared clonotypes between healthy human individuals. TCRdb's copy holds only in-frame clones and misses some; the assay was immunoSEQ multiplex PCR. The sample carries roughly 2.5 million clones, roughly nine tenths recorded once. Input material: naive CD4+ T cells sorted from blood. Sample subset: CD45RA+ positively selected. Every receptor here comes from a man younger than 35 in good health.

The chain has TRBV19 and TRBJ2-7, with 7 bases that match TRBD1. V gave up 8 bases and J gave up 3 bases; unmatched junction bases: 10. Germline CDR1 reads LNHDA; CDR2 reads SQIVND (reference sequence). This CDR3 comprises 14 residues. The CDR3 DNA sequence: TGTGCCAGTCGAGGGGGCAGAGAAGGCTACGAGCAGTACTTC. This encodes CASRGGREGYEQYF.

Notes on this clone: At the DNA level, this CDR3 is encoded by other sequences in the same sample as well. Here the CDR3 reads CASSPAGTGVSPLHF. CDR3 DNA: TGTGCCAGCAGTCCCGCCGGGACAGGGGTTTCACCCCTCCACTTT. The chain uses TRBV7-2 and TRBJ1-6; 10 nucleotides match TRBD1. V was pared by 6 bases and J by 9 bases, with 8 bases of the junction left unmatched. The CDR3 contains 15 residues. The germline V gene encodes CDR1 SGHTA and CDR2 FQGNSA.

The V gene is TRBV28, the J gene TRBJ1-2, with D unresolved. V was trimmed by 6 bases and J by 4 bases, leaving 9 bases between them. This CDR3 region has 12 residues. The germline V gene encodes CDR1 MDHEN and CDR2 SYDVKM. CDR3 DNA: TGTGCCAGCAGCTACCGGGCCTATGGCTACACCTTC. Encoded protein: CASSYRAYGYTF.

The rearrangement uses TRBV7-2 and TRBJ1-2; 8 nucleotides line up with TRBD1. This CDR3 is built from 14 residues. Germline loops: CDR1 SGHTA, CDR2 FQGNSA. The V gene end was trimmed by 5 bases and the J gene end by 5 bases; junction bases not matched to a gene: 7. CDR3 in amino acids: CASSPGTGAYGYTF. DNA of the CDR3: TGTGCCAGCAGCCCGGGGACAGGCGCATATGGCTACACCTTC.

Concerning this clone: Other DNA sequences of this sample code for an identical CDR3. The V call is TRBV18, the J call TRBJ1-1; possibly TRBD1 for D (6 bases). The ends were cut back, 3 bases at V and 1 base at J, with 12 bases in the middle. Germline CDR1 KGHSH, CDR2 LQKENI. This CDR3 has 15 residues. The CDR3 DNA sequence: TGTGCCAGCTCACCGCAACAGGGTTCGAACACTGAAGCTTTCTTT. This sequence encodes CASSPQQGSNTEAFF.

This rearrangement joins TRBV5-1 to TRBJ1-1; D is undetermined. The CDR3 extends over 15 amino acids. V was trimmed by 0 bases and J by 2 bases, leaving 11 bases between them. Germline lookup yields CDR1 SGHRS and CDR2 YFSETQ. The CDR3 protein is CASSLERIVNTEAFF. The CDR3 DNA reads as TGCGCCAGCAGCTTGGAGCGGATCGTCAACACTGAAGCTTTCTTT.

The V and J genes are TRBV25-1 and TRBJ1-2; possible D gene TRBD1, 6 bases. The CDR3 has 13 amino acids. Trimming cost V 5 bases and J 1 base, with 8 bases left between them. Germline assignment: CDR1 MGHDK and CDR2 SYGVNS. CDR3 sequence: CASSQGRNYGYTF. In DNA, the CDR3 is TGTGCCAGCAGTCAGGGGCGTAACTATGGCTACACCTTC.

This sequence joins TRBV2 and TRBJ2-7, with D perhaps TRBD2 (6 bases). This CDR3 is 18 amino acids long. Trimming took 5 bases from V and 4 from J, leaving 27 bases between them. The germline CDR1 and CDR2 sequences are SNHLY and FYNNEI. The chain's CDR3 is CASSPPPGRRHGGYEQYF. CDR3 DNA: TGTGCCAGCAGTCCCCCCCCGGGACGCCGCCACGGAGGGTACGAGCAGTACTTC.

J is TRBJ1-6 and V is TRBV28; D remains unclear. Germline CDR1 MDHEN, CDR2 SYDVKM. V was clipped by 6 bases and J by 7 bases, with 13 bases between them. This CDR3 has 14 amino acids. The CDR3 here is CASRGPKANSPLHF. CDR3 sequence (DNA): TGTGCCAGCAGAGGGCCCAAAGCAAATTCACCCCTCCACTTT.

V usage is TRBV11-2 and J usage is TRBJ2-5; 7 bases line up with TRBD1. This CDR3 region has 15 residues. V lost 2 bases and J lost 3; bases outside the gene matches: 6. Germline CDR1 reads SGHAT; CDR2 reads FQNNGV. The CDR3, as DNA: TGTGCCAGCAGCTTACGGGCCGGGACAGAAGAGACCCAGTACTTC. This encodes CASSLRAGTEETQYF.

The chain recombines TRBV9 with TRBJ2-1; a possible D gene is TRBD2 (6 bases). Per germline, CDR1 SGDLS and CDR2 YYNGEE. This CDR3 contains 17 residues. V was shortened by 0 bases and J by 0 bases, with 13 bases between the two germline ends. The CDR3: CASSVVGTPVSYNEQFF. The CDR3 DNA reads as TGTGCCAGCAGCGTAGTAGGGACTCCCGTCTCCTACAATGAGCAGTTCTTC.

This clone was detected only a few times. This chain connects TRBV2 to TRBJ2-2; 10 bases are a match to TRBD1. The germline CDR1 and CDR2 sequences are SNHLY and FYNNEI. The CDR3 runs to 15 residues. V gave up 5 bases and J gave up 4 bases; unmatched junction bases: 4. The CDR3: CASSLGTGVTGELFF. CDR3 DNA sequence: TGTGCCAGCAGTTTGGGGACAGGGGTCACCGGGGAGCTGTTTTTT. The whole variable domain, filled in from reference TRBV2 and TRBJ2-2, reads EPEVTQTPSHQVTQMGQEVILRCVPISNHLYFYWYRQILGQKVEFLVSFYNNEISEKSEIFDDQFSVERPDGSNFTLKIRSTKLEDSAMYFCASSLGTGVTGELFFGEGSRLTVL.

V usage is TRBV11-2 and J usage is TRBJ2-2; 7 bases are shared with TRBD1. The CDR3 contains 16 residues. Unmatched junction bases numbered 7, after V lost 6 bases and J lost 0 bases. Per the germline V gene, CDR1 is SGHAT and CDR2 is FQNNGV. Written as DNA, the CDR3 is TGTGCCAGCAGACCCCGACAGGGTCCGAACACCGGGGAGCTGTTTTTT. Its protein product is CASRPRQGPNTGELFF.

The CDR3 nucleotides read TGCAGCGCTGCCAAAGGGACAGAAAACACCGGGGAGCTGTTTTTT. Encoded protein: CSAAKGTENTGELFF. J is TRBJ2-2 and V is TRBV29-1; 7 bases align to TRBD1. V trimming: 7 bases; J trimming: 2 bases; junction bases outside the gene matches: 10. This CDR3 has 15 residues. Germline CDR1 reads SQVTM; CDR2 reads ANQGSEA.

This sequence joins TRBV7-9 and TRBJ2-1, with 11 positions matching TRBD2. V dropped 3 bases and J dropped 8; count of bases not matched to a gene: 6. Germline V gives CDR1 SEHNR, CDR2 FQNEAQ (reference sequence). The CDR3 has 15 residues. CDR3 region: CASSFLAGGPHEQFF. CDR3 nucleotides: TGTGCCAGCAGCTTTTTAGCGGGGGGGCCCCATGAGCAGTTCTTC.

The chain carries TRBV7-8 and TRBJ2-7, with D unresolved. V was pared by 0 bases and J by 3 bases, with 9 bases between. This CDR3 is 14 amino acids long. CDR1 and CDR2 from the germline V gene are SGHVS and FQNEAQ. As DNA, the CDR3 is TGTGCCAGCAGCTTAGCGGCCCCAAGCTACGAGCAGTACTTC. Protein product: CASSLAAPSYEQYF. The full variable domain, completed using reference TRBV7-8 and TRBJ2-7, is GAGVSQSPRYKVAKRGQDVALRCDPISGHVSLFWYQQALGQGPEFLTYFQNEAQLDKSGLPSDRFFAERPEGSVSTLKIQRTQQEDSAVYLCASSLAAPSYEQYFGPGTRLTVT.

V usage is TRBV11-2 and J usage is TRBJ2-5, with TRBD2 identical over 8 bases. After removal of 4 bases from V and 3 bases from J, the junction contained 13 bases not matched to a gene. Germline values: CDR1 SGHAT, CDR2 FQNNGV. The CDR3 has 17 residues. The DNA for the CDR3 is TGTGCCAGCAGCTGCCCCGGGAGGGGGGGGCCAGAAGAGACCCAGTACTTC. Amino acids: CASSCPGRGGPEETQYF.

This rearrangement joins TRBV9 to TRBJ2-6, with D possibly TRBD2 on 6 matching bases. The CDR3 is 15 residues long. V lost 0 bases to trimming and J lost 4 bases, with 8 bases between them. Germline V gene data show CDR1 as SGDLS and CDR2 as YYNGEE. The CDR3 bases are TGTGCCAGCAGCGTAGGGCGGGGAGGGGCCAACGTCCTGACTTTC. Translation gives CASSVGRGGANVLTF.

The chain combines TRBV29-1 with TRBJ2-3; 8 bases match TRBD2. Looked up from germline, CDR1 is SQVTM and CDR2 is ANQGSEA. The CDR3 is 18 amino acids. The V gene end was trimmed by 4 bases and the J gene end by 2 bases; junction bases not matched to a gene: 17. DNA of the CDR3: TGCAGCGTTGGAAGGAGTCTAAGAGCGGGAGAGGACACAGATACGCAGTATTTT. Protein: CSVGRSLRAGEDTDTQYF.

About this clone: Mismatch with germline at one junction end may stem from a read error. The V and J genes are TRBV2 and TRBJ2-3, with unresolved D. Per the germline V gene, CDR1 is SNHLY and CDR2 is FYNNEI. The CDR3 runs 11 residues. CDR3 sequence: CASREADTQYF. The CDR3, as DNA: TGTGCCAGCAGGGAAGCGGATACGCAGTATTTT.

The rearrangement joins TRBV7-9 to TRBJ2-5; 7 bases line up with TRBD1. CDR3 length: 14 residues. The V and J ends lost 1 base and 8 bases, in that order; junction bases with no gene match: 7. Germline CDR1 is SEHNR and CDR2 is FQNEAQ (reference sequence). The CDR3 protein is CASSLVKGARTQYF. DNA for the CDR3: TGTGCCAGCAGCTTAGTGAAGGGGGCGCGTACCCAGTACTTC. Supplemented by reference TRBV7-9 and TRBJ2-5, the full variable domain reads DTGVSQNPRHKITKRGQNVTFRCDPISEHNRLYWYRQTLGQGPEFLTYFQNEAQLEKSRLLSDRFSAERPKGSFSTLEIQRTEQGDSAMYLCASSLVKGARTQYFGPGTRLLVL.